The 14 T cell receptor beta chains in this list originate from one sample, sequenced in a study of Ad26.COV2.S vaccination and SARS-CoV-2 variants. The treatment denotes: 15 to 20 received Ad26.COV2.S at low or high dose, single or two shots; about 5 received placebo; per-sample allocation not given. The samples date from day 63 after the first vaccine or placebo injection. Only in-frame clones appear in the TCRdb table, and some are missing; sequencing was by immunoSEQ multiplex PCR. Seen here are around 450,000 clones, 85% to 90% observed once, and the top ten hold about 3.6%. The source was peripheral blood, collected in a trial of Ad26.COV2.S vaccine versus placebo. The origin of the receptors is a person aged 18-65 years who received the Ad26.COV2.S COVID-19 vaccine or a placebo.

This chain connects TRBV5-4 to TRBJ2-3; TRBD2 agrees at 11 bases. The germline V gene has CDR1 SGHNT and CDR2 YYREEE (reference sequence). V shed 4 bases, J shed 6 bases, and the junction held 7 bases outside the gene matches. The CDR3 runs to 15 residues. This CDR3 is CASSTGTSGGDTQYF. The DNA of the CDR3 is TGTGCCAGCAGCACCGGGACTAGCGGTGGGGATACGCAGTATTTT. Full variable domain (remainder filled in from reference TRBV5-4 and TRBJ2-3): ETGVTQSPTHLIKTRGQQVTLRCSSQSGHNTVSWYQQALGQGPQFIFQYYREEENGRGNFPPRFSGLQFPNYSSELNVNALELDDSALYLCASSTGTSGGDTQYFGPGTRLTVL.

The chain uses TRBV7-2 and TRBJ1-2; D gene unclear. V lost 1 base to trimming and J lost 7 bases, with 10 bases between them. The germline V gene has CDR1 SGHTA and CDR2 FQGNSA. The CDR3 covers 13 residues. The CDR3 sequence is CASSLGPVRGYTF. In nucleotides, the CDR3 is TGTGCCAGCAGCTTAGGGCCAGTGCGTGGCTACACCTTC.

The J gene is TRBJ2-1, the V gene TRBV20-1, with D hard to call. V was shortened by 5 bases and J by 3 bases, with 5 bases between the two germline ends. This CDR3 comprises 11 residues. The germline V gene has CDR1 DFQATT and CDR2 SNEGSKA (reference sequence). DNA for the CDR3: TGCAGTGCTGTACTCTACAATGAGCAGTTCTTC. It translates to CSAVLYNEQFF.

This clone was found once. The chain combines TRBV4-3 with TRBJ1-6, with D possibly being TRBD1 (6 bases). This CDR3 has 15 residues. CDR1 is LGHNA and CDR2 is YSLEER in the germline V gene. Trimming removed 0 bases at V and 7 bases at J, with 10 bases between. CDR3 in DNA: TGCGCCAGCAGCCAAGAGTTACAGGGAAATTCACCCCTCCACTTT. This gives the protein CASSQELQGNSPLHF.

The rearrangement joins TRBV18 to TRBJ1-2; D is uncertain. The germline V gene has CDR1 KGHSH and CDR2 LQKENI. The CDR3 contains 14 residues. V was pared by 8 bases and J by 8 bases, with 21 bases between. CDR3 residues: CASAREASGGGYTF. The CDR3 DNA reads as TGTGCCAGCGCACGGGAGGCCTCTGGTGGGGGCTACACCTTC. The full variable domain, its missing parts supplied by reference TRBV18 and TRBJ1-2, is NAGVMQNPRHLVRRRGQEARLRCSPMKGHSHVYWYRQLPEEGLKFMVYLQKENIIDESGMPKERFSAEFPKEGPSILRIQQVVRGDSAAYFCASAREASGGGYTFGSGTRLTVV.

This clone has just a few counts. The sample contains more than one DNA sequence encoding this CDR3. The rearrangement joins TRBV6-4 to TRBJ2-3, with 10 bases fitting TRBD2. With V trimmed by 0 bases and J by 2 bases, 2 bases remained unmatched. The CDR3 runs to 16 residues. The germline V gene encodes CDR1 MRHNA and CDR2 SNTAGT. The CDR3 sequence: CASSDSSGGATDTQYF. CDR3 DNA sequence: TGTGCCAGCAGTGACTCGAGCGGGGGGGCCACAGATACGCAGTATTTT.

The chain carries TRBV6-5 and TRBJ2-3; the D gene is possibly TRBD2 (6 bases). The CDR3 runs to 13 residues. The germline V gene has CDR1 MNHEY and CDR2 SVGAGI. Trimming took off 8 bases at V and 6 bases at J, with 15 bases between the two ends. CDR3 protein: CASSSGGVDTQYF. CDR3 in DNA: TGTGCCAGCTCGTCGGGCGGGGTGGATACGCAGTATTTT.

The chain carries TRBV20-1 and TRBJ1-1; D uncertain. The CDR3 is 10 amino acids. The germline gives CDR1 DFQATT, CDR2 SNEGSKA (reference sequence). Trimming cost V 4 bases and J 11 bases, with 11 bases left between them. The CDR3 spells CSAKALGAFF. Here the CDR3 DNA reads TGCAGTGCTAAGGCCTTAGGGGCTTTCTTT.

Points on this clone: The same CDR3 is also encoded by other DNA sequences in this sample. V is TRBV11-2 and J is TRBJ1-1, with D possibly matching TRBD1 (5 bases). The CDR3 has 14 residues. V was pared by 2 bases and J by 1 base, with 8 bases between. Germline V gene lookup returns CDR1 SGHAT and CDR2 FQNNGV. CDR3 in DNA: TGTGCCAGCAGCTTATCAACAGGGAACACTGAAGCTTTCTTT. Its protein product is CASSLSTGNTEAFF.

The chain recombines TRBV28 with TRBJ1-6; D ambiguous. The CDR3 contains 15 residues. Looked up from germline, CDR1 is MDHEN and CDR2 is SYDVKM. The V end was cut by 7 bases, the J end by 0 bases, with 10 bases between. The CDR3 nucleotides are TGTGCCAGCACGACTAGGGTCTCCTATAATTCACCCCTCCACTTT. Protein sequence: CASTTRVSYNSPLHF.

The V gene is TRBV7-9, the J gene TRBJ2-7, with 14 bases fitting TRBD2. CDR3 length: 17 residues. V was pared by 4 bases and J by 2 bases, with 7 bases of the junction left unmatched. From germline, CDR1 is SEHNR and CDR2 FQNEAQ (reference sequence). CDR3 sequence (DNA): TGTGCCAGCAGCTCGGGACTAGCGGGGGAGCGAACCTACGAGCAGTACTTC. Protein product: CASSSGLAGERTYEQYF.

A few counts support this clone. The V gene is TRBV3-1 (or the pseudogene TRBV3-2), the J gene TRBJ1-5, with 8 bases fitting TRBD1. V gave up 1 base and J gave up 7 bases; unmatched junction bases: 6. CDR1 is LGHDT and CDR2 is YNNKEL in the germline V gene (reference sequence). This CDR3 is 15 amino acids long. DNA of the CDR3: TGTGCCAGCAGCCAAGTACAGGGGGTACGGCAGCCCCAGCATTTT. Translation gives CASSQVQGVRQPQHF.

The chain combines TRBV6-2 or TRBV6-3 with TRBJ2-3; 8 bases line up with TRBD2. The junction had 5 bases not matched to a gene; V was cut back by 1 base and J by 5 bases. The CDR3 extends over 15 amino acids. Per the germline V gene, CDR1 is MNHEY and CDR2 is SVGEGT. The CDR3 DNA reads TGTGCCAGCAGTTACTACGGGGGGGCCGGAGATACGCAGTATTTT. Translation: CASSYYGGAGDTQYF.

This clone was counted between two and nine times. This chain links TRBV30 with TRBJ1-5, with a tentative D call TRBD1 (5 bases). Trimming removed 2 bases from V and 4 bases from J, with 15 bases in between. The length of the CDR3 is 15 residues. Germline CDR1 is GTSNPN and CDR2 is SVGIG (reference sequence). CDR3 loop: CAWSQMGQGNQPQHF. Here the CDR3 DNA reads TGTGCCTGGAGTCAAATGGGTCAGGGAAATCAGCCCCAGCATTTT.